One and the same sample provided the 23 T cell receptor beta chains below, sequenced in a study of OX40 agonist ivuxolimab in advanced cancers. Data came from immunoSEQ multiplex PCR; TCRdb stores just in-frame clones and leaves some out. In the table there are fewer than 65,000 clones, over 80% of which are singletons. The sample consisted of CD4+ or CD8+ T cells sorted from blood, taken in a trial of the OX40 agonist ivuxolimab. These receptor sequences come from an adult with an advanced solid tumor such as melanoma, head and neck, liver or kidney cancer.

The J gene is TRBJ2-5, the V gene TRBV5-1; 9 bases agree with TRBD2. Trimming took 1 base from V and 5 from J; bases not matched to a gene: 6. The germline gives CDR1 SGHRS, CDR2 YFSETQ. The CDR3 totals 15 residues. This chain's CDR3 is CASSLMTSGRETQYF. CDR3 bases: TGCGCCAGCAGCTTGATGACTAGCGGTCGGGAGACCCAGTACTTC.

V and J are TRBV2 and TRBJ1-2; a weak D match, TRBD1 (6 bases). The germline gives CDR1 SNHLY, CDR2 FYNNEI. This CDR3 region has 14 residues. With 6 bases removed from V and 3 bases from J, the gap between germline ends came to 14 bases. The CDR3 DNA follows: TGTGCCAGCAGCTTCAGGGGTTTGGACTATGGCTACACCTTC. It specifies CASSFRGLDYGYTF.

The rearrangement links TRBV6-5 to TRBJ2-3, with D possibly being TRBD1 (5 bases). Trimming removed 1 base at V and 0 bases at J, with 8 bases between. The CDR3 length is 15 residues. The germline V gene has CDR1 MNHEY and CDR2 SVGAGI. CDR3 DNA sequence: TGTGCCAGCAGTTACTTAGGGGTTAGCACAGATACGCAGTATTTT. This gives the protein CASSYLGVSTDTQYF.

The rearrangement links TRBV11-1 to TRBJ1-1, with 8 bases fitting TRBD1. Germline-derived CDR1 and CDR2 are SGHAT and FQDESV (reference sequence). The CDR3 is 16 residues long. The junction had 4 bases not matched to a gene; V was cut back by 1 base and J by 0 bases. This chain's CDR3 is CASSLVMGQVNTEAFF. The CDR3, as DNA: TGTGCCAGCAGCTTAGTTATGGGACAGGTGAACACTGAAGCTTTCTTT.

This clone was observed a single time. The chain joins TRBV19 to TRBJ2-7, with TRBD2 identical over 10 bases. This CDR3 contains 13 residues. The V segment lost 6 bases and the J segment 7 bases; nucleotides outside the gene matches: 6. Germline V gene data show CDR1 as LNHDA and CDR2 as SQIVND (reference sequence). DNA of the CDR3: TGTGCCAGTAGCCGAGCGGGAGGGGGTGAGCAGTACTTC. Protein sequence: CASSRAGGGEQYF.

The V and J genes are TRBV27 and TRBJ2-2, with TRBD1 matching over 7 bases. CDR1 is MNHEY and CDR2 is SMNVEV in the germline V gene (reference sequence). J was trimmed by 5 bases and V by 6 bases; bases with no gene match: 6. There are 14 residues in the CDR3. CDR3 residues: CASRETGNTGELFF. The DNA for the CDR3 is TGTGCCAGCAGGGAGACAGGGAATACCGGGGAGCTGTTTTTT.

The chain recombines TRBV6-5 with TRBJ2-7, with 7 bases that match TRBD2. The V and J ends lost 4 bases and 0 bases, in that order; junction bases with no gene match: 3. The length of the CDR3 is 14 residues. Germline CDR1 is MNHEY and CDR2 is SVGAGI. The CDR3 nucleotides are TGTGCCAGCAGTTGGGGCGGGAGCTCCTACGAGCAGTACTTC. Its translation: CASSWGGSSYEQYF.

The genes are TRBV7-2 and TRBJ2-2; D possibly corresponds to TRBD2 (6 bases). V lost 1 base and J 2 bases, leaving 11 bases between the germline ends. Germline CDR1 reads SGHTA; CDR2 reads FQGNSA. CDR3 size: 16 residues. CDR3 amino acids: CASSLVGSGNTGELFF. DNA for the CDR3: TGTGCCAGCAGCTTAGTGGGTAGCGGCAACACCGGGGAGCTGTTTTTT.

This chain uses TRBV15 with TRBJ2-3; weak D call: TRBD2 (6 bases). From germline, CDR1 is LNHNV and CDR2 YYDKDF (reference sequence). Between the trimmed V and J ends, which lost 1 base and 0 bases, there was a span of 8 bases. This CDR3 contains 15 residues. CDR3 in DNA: TGTGCCACCAGCAGAGGCGGGGAAAGCACAGATACGCAGTATTTT. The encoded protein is CATSRGGESTDTQYF.

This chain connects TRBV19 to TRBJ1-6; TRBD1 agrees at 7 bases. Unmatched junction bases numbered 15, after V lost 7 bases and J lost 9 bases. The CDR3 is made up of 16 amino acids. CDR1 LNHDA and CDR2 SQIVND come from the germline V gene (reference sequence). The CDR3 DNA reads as TGTGCCAGTAACCCAGAACCGGGACAGAGGTTTTCACCCCTCCACTTT. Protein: CASNPEPGQRFSPLHF.

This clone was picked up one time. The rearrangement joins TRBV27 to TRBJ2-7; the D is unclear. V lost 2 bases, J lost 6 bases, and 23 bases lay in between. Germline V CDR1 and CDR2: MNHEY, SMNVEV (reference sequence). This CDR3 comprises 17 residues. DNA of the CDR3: TGTGCCAGCAGTTTACCAGTCTCCGAGACTGCCAAGGGCGAGCAGTACTTC. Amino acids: CASSLPVSETAKGEQYF.

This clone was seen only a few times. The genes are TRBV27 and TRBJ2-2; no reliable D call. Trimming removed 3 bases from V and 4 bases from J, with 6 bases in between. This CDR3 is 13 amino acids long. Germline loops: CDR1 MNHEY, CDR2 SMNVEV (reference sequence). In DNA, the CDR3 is TGTGCCAGCAGTTTCCGACCCACCGGGGAGCTGTTTTTT. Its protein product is CASSFRPTGELFF.

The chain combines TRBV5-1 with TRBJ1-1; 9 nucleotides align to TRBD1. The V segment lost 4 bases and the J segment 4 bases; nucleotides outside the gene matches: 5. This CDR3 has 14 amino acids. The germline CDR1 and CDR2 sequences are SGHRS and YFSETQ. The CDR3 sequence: CASSPMTGGTEAFF. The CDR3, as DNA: TGCGCCAGCAGCCCTATGACAGGGGGCACTGAAGCTTTCTTT.

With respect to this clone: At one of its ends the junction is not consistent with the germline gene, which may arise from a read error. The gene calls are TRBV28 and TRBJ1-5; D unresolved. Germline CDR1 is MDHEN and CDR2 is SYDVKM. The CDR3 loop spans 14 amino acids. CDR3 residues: CASSFRSGNQPRHF. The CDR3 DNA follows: TGTGCCAGCAGTTTTCGGAGTGGCAATCAGCCCCGGCATTTT.

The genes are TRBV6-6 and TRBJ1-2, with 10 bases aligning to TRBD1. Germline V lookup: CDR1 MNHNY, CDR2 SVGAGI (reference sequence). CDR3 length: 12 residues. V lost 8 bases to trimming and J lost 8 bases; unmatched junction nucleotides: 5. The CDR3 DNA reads TGTGCCAGCGGTGACAGGGGGCGCGGCTACACCTTC. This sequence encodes CASGDRGRGYTF.

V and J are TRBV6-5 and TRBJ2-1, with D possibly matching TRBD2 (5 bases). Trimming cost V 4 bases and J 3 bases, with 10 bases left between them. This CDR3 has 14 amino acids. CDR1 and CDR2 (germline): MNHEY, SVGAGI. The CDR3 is CASSLDGSYNEQFF. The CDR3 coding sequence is TGTGCCAGCAGTTTAGATGGGAGCTACAATGAGCAGTTCTTC.

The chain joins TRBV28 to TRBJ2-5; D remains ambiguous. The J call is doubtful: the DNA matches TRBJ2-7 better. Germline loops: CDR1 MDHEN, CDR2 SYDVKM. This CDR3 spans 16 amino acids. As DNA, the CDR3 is TGTGCCAGCAGTTTATTCCCGGGCCCAAGCTCCTACGAGCAGTACTTC. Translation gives CASSLFPGPSSYEQYF.

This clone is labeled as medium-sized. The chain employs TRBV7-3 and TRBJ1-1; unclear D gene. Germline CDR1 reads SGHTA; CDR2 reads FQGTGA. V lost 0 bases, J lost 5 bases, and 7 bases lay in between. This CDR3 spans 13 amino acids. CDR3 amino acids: CASSLTMGTEAFF. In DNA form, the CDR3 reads TGTGCCAGCAGCTTAACGATGGGGACTGAAGCTTTCTTT.

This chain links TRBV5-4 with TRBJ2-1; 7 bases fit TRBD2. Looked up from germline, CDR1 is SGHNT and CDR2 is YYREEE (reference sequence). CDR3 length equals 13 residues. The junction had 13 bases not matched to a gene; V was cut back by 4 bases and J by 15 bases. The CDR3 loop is CASSIGGSALRFF. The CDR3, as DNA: TGTGCCAGCAGCATCGGCGGGAGTGCCCTTCGGTTCTTC.

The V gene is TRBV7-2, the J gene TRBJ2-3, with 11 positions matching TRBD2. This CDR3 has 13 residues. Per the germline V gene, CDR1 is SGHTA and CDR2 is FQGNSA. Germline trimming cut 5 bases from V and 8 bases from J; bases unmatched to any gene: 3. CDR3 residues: CASSLLAGGTQYF. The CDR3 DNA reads TGTGCCAGCAGCCTTCTAGCGGGAGGTACGCAGTATTTT.

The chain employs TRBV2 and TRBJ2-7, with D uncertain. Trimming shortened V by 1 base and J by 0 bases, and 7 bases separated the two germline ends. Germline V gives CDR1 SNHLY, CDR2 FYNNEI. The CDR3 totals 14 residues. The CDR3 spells CASSEEQNSYEQYF. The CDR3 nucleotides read TGTGCCAGCAGTGAAGAACAGAACTCCTACGAGCAGTACTTC.

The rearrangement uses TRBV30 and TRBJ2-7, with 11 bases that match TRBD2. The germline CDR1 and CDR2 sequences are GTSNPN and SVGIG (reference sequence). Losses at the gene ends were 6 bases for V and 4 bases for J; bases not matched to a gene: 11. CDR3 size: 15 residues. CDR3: CACGASGRTRYEQYF. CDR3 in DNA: TGTGCCTGCGGGGCTAGCGGGAGGACTAGGTACGAGCAGTACTTC.

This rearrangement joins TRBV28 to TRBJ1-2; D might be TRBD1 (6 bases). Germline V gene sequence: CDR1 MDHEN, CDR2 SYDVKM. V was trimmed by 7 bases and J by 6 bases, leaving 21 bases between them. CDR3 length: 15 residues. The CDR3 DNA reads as TGTGCCAGCAAGGCCGGGACACCCACGGGACATGGCTACACCTTC. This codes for CASKAGTPTGHGYTF.